The source of this TCR beta chain is a study of T-cell memory formation after mild COVID-19. Amplification by 5'RACE using constant-segment primers produced TCR alpha and TCR beta cDNA libraries that carried sample barcodes and UMIs. TCRdb ran MiXCR on the 5' RACE reads and lists one entry per CDR3 protein. The table has 110,000 to 150,000 distinct CDR3 sequences, about 25% seen once. This clonotype has a handful of counts. Input material: PBMCs or a T cell subset sorted from them (not recorded which). The receptor's source is an adult woman who had mild COVID-19 (a few samples of this study predate the infection). Cell type and time point are not known.

The DNA of the CDR3 is TGCGCCAGCAGCCAGTTTACGGACCGCCTCTACGAGCAGTACTTC. It codes for CASSQFTDRLYEQYF. The gene calls are TRBV4-1 and TRBJ2-7; no firm D call. This CDR3 spans 15 amino acids. The germline V gene encodes CDR1 MGHRA and CDR2 YSYEKL. The V and J ends lost 3 bases and 3 bases respectively, with 15 bases between them.